This TCR beta chain was sequenced during a study of blood T cells in healthy people across ages. Broader study findings: Diversity estimates from one million T cells were considered underestimates. Getting older went along with TCR beta diversity per million T cells dropping roughly linearly.

Researchers collected roughly 10 milliliters of peripheral blood from every single donor. The authors ran a second PCR of roughly 6 to 11 cycles using a sample-barcoded 5' primer and a J-beta primer mix. TCRdb reanalysed the 5' RACE reads using MiXCR and keeps one entry per CDR3 protein. The sample yields hundreds of thousands of distinct CDR3 sequences, around a quarter seen once. Note on this clonotype: Its antigen remains unidentified.

Germline CDR1 is MGHRA and CDR2 is YSYEKL. Trimming took off 2 bases at V and 8 bases at J, with 10 bases between the two ends. The CDR3 has 13 amino acids. This same sample was also taken into another study, of T cells of mothers and their children. This second study notes: All extracted RNA went into cDNA synthesis, about 1.4 ug per 15 ul.

This chain uses TRBV4-1 with TRBJ2-1, with D possibly TRBD2 on 5 matching bases. The specimen was blood. This TCR derives from a boy younger than 18 in good health. CDR3 sequence (DNA): TGCGCCAGCAGCCAAACTGGGAGCGATGAGCAGTTCTTC. It yields the protein CASSQTGSDEQFF.